A single sample is the source of the 25 T cell receptor beta chains below, sequenced in a study of molecular identifiers for immune sequencing clone quantification. TCRdb reprocessed the PCR reads with MiXCR, giving one entry per CDR3 protein. The sample has 400,000 to 600,000 distinct CDR3 sequences, 20% to 25% seen once. The specimen was naive CD8+ T cells from blood, with Jurkat cell RNA spiked in. Described subset: FACS-sorted CD8+CD4-CCR7+CD45RA+ naive T cells. Source of these receptors: a human donor in good health. Some libraries in this study had Jurkat cell RNA spiked in.

This clonotype was counted at least ten times. This chain links TRBV6-2 or TRBV6-3 with TRBJ2-6; TRBD2 matches at 10 bases. The CDR3 spans 18 residues. V was pared by 2 bases and J by 0 bases, with 4 bases of the junction left unmatched. CDR1 MNHEY and CDR2 SVGEGT come from the germline V gene. CDR3 amino acids: CASSYGLADFSGANVLTF. In DNA, the CDR3 is TGTGCCAGCAGTTACGGACTAGCGGACTTCTCTGGGGCCAACGTCCTGACTTTC.

Concerning this clonotype itself: A much bigger clone sits one base away, suggesting this may be a read error. The V and J genes are TRBV12-3 or TRBV12-4 and TRBJ2-3; D gene unclear. The CDR3 consists of 15 residues. CDR3 in DNA: TGTGCCAGCAGTCAGGTTCTTCTAGGCACAGATGCGCAGTATTTT. Its translation: CASSQVLLGTDAQYF.

This clonotype was detected only a few times. J is TRBJ2-7 and V is TRBV6-2 or TRBV6-3; no reliable D call. The CDR3 is 15 residues long. Trimming shortened V by 4 bases and J by 2 bases, and 15 bases separated the two germline ends. Germline CDR1 is MNHEY and CDR2 is SVGEGT. The CDR3 reads CASSSSVMSTYEQYF. The CDR3 DNA reads as TGTGCCAGCAGTTCCTCGGTGATGAGTACCTACGAGCAGTACTTC.

Notes on this clonotype: This may come from a read error, since a much larger clone is one base off. The rearrangement uses TRBV28 and TRBJ1-5, with TRBD1 identical over 8 bases. The CDR3 extends over 17 amino acids. Per germline, CDR1 MDHEN and CDR2 SYDVKM. With V trimmed by 7 bases and J by 0 bases, 11 bases remained unmatched. This CDR3 reads CASNPNRGSYSNQPQHF. The CDR3 DNA reads TGTGCCAGCAACCCGAACAGGGGGTCCTATAGCAATCAGCCCCAGCATTTT. The entire variable domain, with the rest obtained from reference TRBV28 and TRBJ1-5, is as follows: DVKVTQSSRYLVKRTGEKVFLECVQDMDHENMFWYRQDPGLGLRLIYFSYDVKMKEKGDIPEGYSVSREKKERFSLILESASTNQTSMYLCASNPNRGSYSNQPQHFGDGTRLSIL.

Points on this clonotype: A much larger clone differs by one base, so this may be a read error. The chain combines TRBV29-1 with TRBJ2-7; TRBD1 might be the D (5 bases). Germline assignment: CDR1 SQVTM and CDR2 ANQGSEA. The CDR3 has 15 residues. This chain's CDR3 is CSVVWLDRGAYGQYF. In DNA form, the CDR3 reads TGCAGCGTTGTGTGGTTAGACAGAGGCGCCTACGGGCAGTACTTC.

This clonotype was recorded many times. This chain uses TRBV14 with TRBJ2-7, with TRBD1 as a possible D gene (5 bases). V lost 4 bases and J 2 bases, leaving 9 bases between the germline ends. Germline loops: CDR1 SGHDN, CDR2 FVKESK. The CDR3 sequence is 13 residues long. CDR3 sequence reads: CASSPDSPYEQYF. CDR3 bases: TGTGCCAGCAGCCCAGACAGCCCCTACGAGCAGTACTTC.

The V and J genes are TRBV12-3 or TRBV12-4 and TRBJ2-1; 9 bases are a match to TRBD1. V dropped 6 bases and J dropped 9; count of bases not matched to a gene: 6. The CDR3 has 13 amino acids. The CDR3 DNA reads as TGTGCCAGCAGCCGGACAGGGGCCGGTGAGCAGTTCTTC. Its translation is CASSRTGAGEQFF.

This clonotype was picked up a small number of times. This sequence joins TRBV9 and TRBJ2-3; 7 bases align to TRBD2. From germline, CDR1 is SGDLS and CDR2 YYNGEE. There are 16 residues in the CDR3. V gave up 0 bases and J gave up 6 bases; unmatched junction bases: 10. CDR3 loop: CASSVETSEILDTQYF. CDR3 nucleotides: TGTGCCAGCAGCGTAGAAACTAGCGAAATTCTTGATACGCAGTATTTT.

This clonotype was observed a few times. The chain links TRBV12-5 to TRBJ2-1, with TRBD1 as a possible D gene (6 bases). V was clipped by 6 bases and J by 1 base, with 13 bases between them. Germline V gene sequence: CDR1 LGHNT, CDR2 FRNRAP. The CDR3 has 15 residues. As DNA, the CDR3 is TGTGCTAGTGGGTTTCGAGGGGGTTCCTACAATGAGCAGTTCTTC. Translating gives CASGFRGGSYNEQFF.

This clonotype showed up many times. The chain couples TRBV7-8 to TRBJ2-1; 7 bases line up with TRBD2. V lost 3 bases to trimming and J lost 8 bases; unmatched junction nucleotides: 7. Germline V gene data show CDR1 as SGHVS and CDR2 as FQNEAQ. The CDR3 is made up of 14 amino acids. The CDR3 nucleotides read TGTGCCAGCAGCTTCGGACTAGGTAGGGATGAGCAGTTCTTC. It yields the protein CASSFGLGRDEQFF.

In its sample, this clonotype was seen many times. V usage is TRBV20-1 and J usage is TRBJ2-7; 9 bases are shared with TRBD2. CDR1 DFQATT and CDR2 SNEGSKA come from the germline V gene (reference sequence). V lost 2 bases to trimming and J lost 3 bases; unmatched junction nucleotides: 14. The CDR3 totals 17 residues. DNA of the CDR3: TGCAGTGCTAGACCTCCGGGGGATCAGCGGGAGGTCTACGAGCAGTACTTC. It encodes CSARPPGDQREVYEQYF.

This clonotype was found many times. V usage is TRBV12-3 or TRBV12-4 and J usage is TRBJ2-7; D ambiguous. This CDR3 region has 12 residues. V was pared by 6 bases and J by 5 bases, with 11 bases between. CDR3 sequence reads: CASSPANNEQYF. DNA for the CDR3: TGTGCCAGCAGCCCAGCCAATAACGAGCAGTACTTC.

This clonotype was observed many times. The chain couples TRBV9 to TRBJ2-1, with D perhaps matching TRBD2 (6 bases). Germline V gene sequence: CDR1 SGDLS, CDR2 YYNGEE. V lost 2 bases, J lost 4 bases, and 19 bases lay in between. CDR3 length equals 17 residues. Here the CDR3 reads CASSVEVASALYNEQFF. The CDR3, as DNA: TGTGCCAGCAGCGTCGAAGTGGCTAGCGCCTTATACAATGAGCAGTTCTTC.

This rearrangement joins TRBV9 to TRBJ2-7, with TRBD2 identical over 8 bases. The CDR3 spans 14 residues. The trim removed 0 bases at V and 5 bases at J, leaving 4 bases unmatched. CDR1 is SGDLS and CDR2 is YYNGEE in the germline V gene. CDR3 bases: TGTGCCAGCAGCGTAGGGGGACTAGTCGACGAGCAGTACTTC. Translating it yields CASSVGGLVDEQYF.

This clonotype occurred a few times. V usage is TRBV4-3 and J usage is TRBJ1-4; D call uncertain. This CDR3 has 16 amino acids. Trimming took 0 bases from V and 8 from J, leaving 16 bases between them. Germline CDR1 and CDR2: LGHNA and YSLEER. The CDR3 loop reads CASSQDFPTGGEKLFF. The CDR3 bases are TGCGCCAGCAGCCAAGATTTCCCTACGGGAGGGGAAAAACTGTTTTTT.

This chain joins TRBV19 and TRBJ1-2; a weak D match, TRBD1 (5 bases). Germline V gene lookup returns CDR1 LNHDA and CDR2 SQIVND (reference sequence). This CDR3 is built from 16 residues. Trimming shortened V by 4 bases and J by 2 bases, and 17 bases separated the two germline ends. CDR3 DNA: TGTGCCAGTAGTAGGATTGGACACCTCCCAAACTATGGCTACACCTTC. This gives the protein CASSRIGHLPNYGYTF.

This clonotype was picked up many times. The rearrangement uses TRBV4-3 and TRBJ2-3; unclear D gene. Germline V gives CDR1 LGHNA, CDR2 YSLEER. This CDR3 contains 17 residues. V was cut by 1 base and J by 0 bases, with 14 bases left in between. The CDR3 sequence: CASSQAPTSSSTDTQYF. Written as DNA, the CDR3 is TGCGCCAGCAGCCAAGCCCCAACTTCCTCTAGCACAGATACGCAGTATTTT.

This clonotype was recorded a few times. The gene calls are TRBV12-3 or TRBV12-4 and TRBJ2-3, with D maybe TRBD1 (7 bases). The CDR3 sequence is 15 residues long. The V gene lost 5 bases and the J gene lost 3 bases, with 15 bases spanning the gap. In nucleotides, the CDR3 is TGTGCCAGCAGTGGGGCAGGGGGGAGGACAGATACGCAGTATTTT. It codes for CASSGAGGRTDTQYF.

This clonotype was detected ten times or more. J is TRBJ2-7 and V is TRBV30, with D uncertain. This CDR3 has 15 residues. Germline V CDR1 and CDR2: GTSNPN, SVGIG (reference sequence). V was cut by 0 bases and J by 3 bases, with 15 bases left in between. CDR3 bases: TGTGCCTGGAGTGTACGTTTAAGTCGTCTCTACGAGCAGTACTTC. Translated, it gives CAWSVRLSRLYEQYF.

The chain joins TRBV30 to TRBJ2-5; 11 bases agree with TRBD1. V shed 8 bases, J shed 5 bases, and the junction held 10 bases outside the gene matches. This CDR3 comprises 14 residues. Per germline, CDR1 GTSNPN and CDR2 SVGIG (reference sequence). DNA of the CDR3: TGTGCCGGGACTTCCGGACAGGGGGCTGAGACCCAGTACTTC. Protein: CAGTSGQGAETQYF.

The J gene is TRBJ2-1, the V gene TRBV4-1; the D is unclear. V lost 0 bases and J 0 bases, leaving 9 bases between the germline ends. CDR1 and CDR2 from the germline V gene are MGHRA and YSYEKL. The CDR3 loop spans 16 amino acids. DNA for the CDR3: TGCGCCAGCAGCCAAGAATGCGACGCCTCCTACAATGAGCAGTTCTTC. This encodes CASSQECDASYNEQFF.

This chain connects TRBV24-1 to TRBJ1-1; no firm D call. CDR1 and CDR2 from the germline V gene are KGHDR and SFDVKD. The CDR3 is 15 amino acids. Trimming shortened V by 6 bases and J by 6 bases, and 19 bases separated the two germline ends. Here the CDR3 reads CATSISRRVNAEAFF. CDR3 DNA: TGTGCCACCAGTATTAGCAGGCGTGTAAACGCTGAAGCTTTCTTT.

The chain links TRBV7-3 to TRBJ2-2; D tentatively reads TRBD1 or TRBD2 (6 bases each). Between the trimmed V and J ends, which lost 1 base and 1 base, there was a span of 16 bases. Germline lookup yields CDR1 SGHTA and CDR2 FQGTGA. The CDR3 sequence is 18 residues long. CDR3 amino acids: CASSLSFGGTRNTGELFF. CDR3 coding DNA: TGTGCCAGCAGCTTAAGTTTTGGCGGGACACGGAACACCGGGGAGCTGTTTTTT.

This clonotype was counted ten times or more. The J gene is TRBJ1-5, the V gene TRBV3-1, with D possibly TRBD1 on 5 matching bases. In germline, CDR1 is LGHDT, CDR2 YNNKEL (reference sequence). V gave up 1 base and J gave up 8 bases, with 12 bases separating them. This CDR3 region has 14 residues. The CDR3 loop reads CASSQVGETKPQHF. Written as DNA, the CDR3 is TGTGCCAGCAGCCAAGTGGGGGAAACGAAGCCCCAGCATTTT.

V is TRBV5-6 and J is TRBJ2-5; 9 nucleotides match TRBD1. The ends lost 4 bases at V and 2 bases at J; junction bases unmatched: 6. CDR3 length: 15 residues. Germline CDR1 reads SGHDT; CDR2 reads YYEEEE. CDR3 nucleotide sequence: TGTGCCAGCAGCCCCGAGACAGGGGGACAAGAGACCCAGTACTTC. It encodes CASSPETGGQETQYF.